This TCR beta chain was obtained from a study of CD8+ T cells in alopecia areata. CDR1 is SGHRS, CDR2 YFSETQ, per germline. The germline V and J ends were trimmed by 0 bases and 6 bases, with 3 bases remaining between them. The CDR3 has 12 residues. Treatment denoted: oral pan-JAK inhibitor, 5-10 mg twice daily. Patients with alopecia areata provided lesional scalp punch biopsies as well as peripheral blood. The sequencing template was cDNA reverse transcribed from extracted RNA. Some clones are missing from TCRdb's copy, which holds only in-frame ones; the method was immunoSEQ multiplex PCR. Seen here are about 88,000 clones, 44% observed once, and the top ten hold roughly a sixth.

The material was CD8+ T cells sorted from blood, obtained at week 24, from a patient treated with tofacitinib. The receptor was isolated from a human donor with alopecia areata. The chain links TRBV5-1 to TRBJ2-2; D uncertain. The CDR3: CASSLVPGELFF. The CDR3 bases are TGCGCCAGCAGCTTGGTTCCCGGGGAGCTGTTTTTT.